This T cell receptor delta chain was captured in a study of gamma-delta chains in newborns, infants, children. Study in general: Microbial exposure reportedly drives polyclonal innate γδ T cell expansion after birth.

Germline V gives CDR1 GEAIGNYY, CDR2 EKD. The V segment lost 3 bases and the J segment 0 bases; nucleotides outside the gene matches: 7. CDR3 length equals 18 residues. About this clone itself: A read error likely explains why the TCRdb protein, taken from a much larger clone, differs from this DNA's translation at residue 5; the protein shown is translated from the DNA.

TCRdb reran clone calling via CATT on the reads. This sample has 5,700 or so delta-chain clones, with about 0.42% found just once. Sequences were obtained from blood. This TCR derives from a child who was a newborn, infant or young child, either healthy, febrile or measles-vaccinated (not recorded which). The chain links TRDV2 to TRDJ3; 7 bases are shared with TRDD3. The CDR3 reads CACDAWGGHSWDTRQMFF. The CDR3 bases are TGTGCCTGTGACGCCTGGGGGGGTCACTCCTGGGACACCCGACAGATGTTTTTC.